The clone carrying this T cell receptor beta chain was found once. Its antigen is not known. The CDR3 extends over 14 amino acids. Germline-derived CDR1 and CDR2 are MGHRA and YSYEKL. The V end lost 4 bases, the J end lost 5 bases, and 15 bases lay between the germline ends. Synthesis of TCR beta cDNA was carried out from about 0.55 ug total RNA with a constant-region primer. Employing slightly modified ARM-PCR, three nested multiplex PCR rounds were run, and these gave rise to the TCR beta libraries. Amplification in the first two PCR rounds was performed using TRBV1-TRBV30 forward primers and a C-beta reverse primer for roughly 9 cycles each. One entry per CDR3 protein results from TCRdb running MiXCR on the multiplex PCR reads. The sample has about 92,000 distinct CDR3 sequences; around 68% are singletons. Unsorted bulk tissue, about 19-31 mg of it, served as the source for co-extraction of RNA and DNA. Resecting the tumor surgically was how the patients' primary liver carcinoma was treated.

These data originate in a study of tumor-infiltrating lymphocytes in primary liver carcinoma. Study-level findings and limits: Tumor-adjacent and tumor-blood pairs showed less overlap than tumor region pairs. Tumors carried a top-250-clone fraction significantly exceeding that of blood (p = 0.039).

The sample taken for sequencing was tumor-adjacent normal liver tissue. The chain employs TRBV4-1 and TRBJ2-7; unclear D gene. This receptor was taken from a man aged 35 to 55 with primary liver carcinoma and hepatitis B virus infection. Written as DNA, the CDR3 is TGCGCCAGCAGCCCCCCTGGGAATGGCCACGAGCAGTACTTC. Its translation: CASSPPGNGHEQYF.